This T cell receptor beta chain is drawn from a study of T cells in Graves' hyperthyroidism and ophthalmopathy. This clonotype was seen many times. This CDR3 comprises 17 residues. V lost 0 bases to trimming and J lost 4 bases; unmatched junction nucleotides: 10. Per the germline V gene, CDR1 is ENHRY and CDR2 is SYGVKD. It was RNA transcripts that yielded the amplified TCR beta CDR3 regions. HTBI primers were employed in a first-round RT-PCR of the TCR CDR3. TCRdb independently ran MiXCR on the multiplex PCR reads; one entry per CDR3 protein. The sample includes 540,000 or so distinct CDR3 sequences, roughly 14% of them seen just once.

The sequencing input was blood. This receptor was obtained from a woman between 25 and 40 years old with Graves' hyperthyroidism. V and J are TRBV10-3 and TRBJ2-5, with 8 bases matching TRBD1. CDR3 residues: CAISESRSDRGGETQYF. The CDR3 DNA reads TGTGCCATCAGTGAGTCCCGCTCAGACAGGGGAGGAGAGACCCAGTACTTC.